Presented here are 32 T cell receptor beta chains from one specimen sequenced in a study of T-cell reconstitution after alpha-beta-depleted transplantation in children. Preparing the TCRbeta library involved the use of unique molecular identifiers. From the PCR reads, TCRdb called clonotypes with MiXCR, one entry per CDR3 protein. The table lists under 150,000 distinct CDR3 sequences, about 9.5% of them singletons. The sequenced sample was PBMCs, mostly from graft donor cells, obtained 180 days after TCRalphabeta/CD19-depleted stem cell transplant. The receptors shown here come from a girl less than two years old who had a stem cell transplant for combined immunodeficiency, so the T cells may come from the graft donor.

The chain employs TRBV6-2 or TRBV6-3 and TRBJ2-2; D possibly matches TRBD1 or TRBD2 (5 bases each). This CDR3 spans 17 amino acids. In germline, CDR1 is MNHEY, CDR2 SVGEGT. Between the trimmed V and J ends, which lost 0 bases and 1 base, there was a span of 12 bases. The CDR3: CASSYSPGTGNTGELFF. The CDR3 DNA sequence: TGTGCCAGCAGTTACTCGCCCGGGACGGGGAACACCGGGGAGCTGTTTTTT.

The rearrangement joins TRBV12-3 or TRBV12-4 to TRBJ2-2, with 10 bases that match TRBD2. The J segment lost 1 base and the V segment lost 2 bases, leaving 16 bases of the junction unmatched. The CDR3 is 21 amino acids. CDR3 protein: CASSLSRWRLAGVQNTGELFF. The CDR3 DNA reads TGTGCCAGCAGTTTAAGCCGGTGGCGGCTAGCGGGGGTCCAGAACACCGGGGAGCTGTTTTTT.

A word on this clonotype: This could be a read error, since a much larger clone is one nucleotide away. CDR3 sequence (DNA): TGTGCCAGCAGCTACACGGCCGAGGAAGAGACCCAGTACTTC. It translates to CASSYTAEEETQYF. J is TRBJ2-5 and V is TRBV12-3 or TRBV12-4; no clear D gene. This CDR3 region has 14 residues. Trimming pared 6 bases from V and 3 bases from J, leaving 14 bases between.

This clonotype appeared many times. V gene TRBV12-3 or TRBV12-4 combines with J gene TRBJ2-5; D is unresolved. The ends were cut back, 4 bases at V and 5 bases at J, with 8 bases in the middle. The CDR3 totals 12 residues. CDR3 coding DNA: TGTGCCAGCAGTTCTCCTGGGGAGACCCAGTACTTC. Translation gives CASSSPGETQYF.

The rearrangement joins TRBV15 to TRBJ1-6; D may be TRBD1 (6 bases). Trimming removed 0 bases from V and 9 bases from J, with 9 bases in between. The CDR3 spans 14 residues. Germline V CDR1 and CDR2: LNHNV, YYDKDF (reference sequence). CDR3 DNA: TGTGCCACCAGCAGAGATTACAGGGTTTCACCCCTCCACTTT. As protein: CATSRDYRVSPLHF.

This clonotype was seen a handful of times. The genes are TRBV30 and TRBJ1-6; the match to TRBD1 covers 10 bases. The CDR3 loop spans 15 amino acids. V trimming: 5 bases; J trimming: 10 bases; junction bases outside the gene matches: 11. In germline, CDR1 is GTSNPN, CDR2 SVGIG (reference sequence). CDR3: CAWGTGAPLGSPLHF. The CDR3 nucleotides are TGTGCCTGGGGGACAGGGGCGCCCCTTGGGTCACCCCTCCACTTT.

The sample holds many counts of this clonotype. The genes are TRBV7-7 and TRBJ2-5; 9 bases fit TRBD2. J was trimmed by 4 bases and V by 0 bases; bases with no gene match: 3. The CDR3 has 15 residues. CDR1 is SSHAT and CDR2 is FNYEAQ in the germline V gene (reference sequence). This chain's CDR3 is CASSLASGRGETQYF. In DNA, the CDR3 is TGTGCCAGCAGCTTAGCTAGCGGGAGAGGAGAGACCCAGTACTTC.

This clonotype has a handful of counts. The chain links TRBV20-1 to TRBJ2-5; unclear D gene. This CDR3 is built from 12 residues. Germline CDR1 reads DFQATT; CDR2 reads SNEGSKA (reference sequence). Trimming cost V 3 bases and J 5 bases, with 10 bases left between them. Here the CDR3 DNA reads TGCAGTGCTAGCAACTCCATGGAGACCCAGTACTTC. Encoded protein: CSASNSMETQYF.

This clonotype was counted ten times or more. V is TRBV10-3 and J is TRBJ2-5; tentative D call: TRBD2 (6 bases). This CDR3 has 15 residues. Trimming pared 4 bases from V and 1 base from J, leaving 13 bases between. Germline CDR1 and CDR2: ENHRY and SYGVKD. CDR3 region: CAISASGGGQETQYF. For the CDR3, the DNA is TGTGCCATCAGTGCCTCCGGGGGTGGCCAAGAGACCCAGTACTTC.

J is TRBJ2-4 and V is TRBV18; 8 bases map to TRBD1. Per germline, CDR1 KGHSH and CDR2 LQKENI. Trimming cost V 3 bases and J 5 bases; bases outside gene matches: 6. The CDR3 covers 15 residues. CDR3 in amino acids: CASSPWTGMENIQYF. Here the CDR3 DNA reads TGTGCCAGCTCACCGTGGACAGGGATGGAAAACATTCAGTACTTC.

In this sample, this clonotype turned up many times. The chain carries TRBV27 and TRBJ1-2, with unresolved D. The CDR3 has 15 amino acids. Germline CDR1 MNHEY, CDR2 SMNVEV (reference sequence). V dropped 0 bases and J dropped 3 bases, with 11 bases sitting between them. CDR3 sequence reads: CASSLSGLLDYGYTF. DNA of the CDR3: TGTGCCAGCAGTTTATCCGGACTCCTGGACTATGGCTACACCTTC.

A few counts support this clonotype. CDR3 sequence: CASSPGTDYTEAFF. The CDR3 DNA reads TGTGCCAGCAGTCCCGGGACGGACTACACTGAAGCTTTCTTT. The genes are TRBV12-3 or TRBV12-4 and TRBJ1-1, with a possible D match to TRBD1 (5 bases). The CDR3 is 14 amino acids. V was shortened by 5 bases and J by 3 bases, with 13 bases between the two germline ends.

The chain has TRBV5-5 and TRBJ1-5; the D gene is possibly TRBD1 (6 bases). V was shortened by 2 bases and J by 5 bases, with 11 bases between the two germline ends. CDR3 length: 14 amino acids. From germline, CDR1 is SGHKS and CDR2 YYEKEE (reference sequence). CDR3: CASSFVEGDQPQHF. CDR3 sequence (DNA): TGTGCCAGCAGCTTTGTAGAGGGGGATCAGCCCCAGCATTTT.

The table lists this clonotype with many counts. The CDR3 DNA is TGTGCCAGCATTTTCTTTACAGGGTTGACCCTCTTGGAGACCCAGTACTTC. It yields the protein CASIFFTGLTLLETQYF. The rearrangement joins TRBV6-4 to TRBJ2-5; maybe TRBD1 (6 bases). This CDR3 spans 17 amino acids. Trimming removed 7 bases from V and 5 bases from J, with 26 bases in between. CDR1 and CDR2 from the germline V gene are MRHNA and SNTAGT.

This clonotype has only a few counts. This chain joins TRBV5-6 and TRBJ2-7, with D perhaps TRBD1 or TRBD2 (6 bases each). The V gene lost 1 base and the J gene lost 3 bases, with 17 bases spanning the gap. In germline, CDR1 is SGHDT, CDR2 YYEEEE. CDR3 length: 16 amino acids. CDR3 in amino acids: CASSLKGVGLIYEQYF. The CDR3 nucleotides read TGTGCCAGCAGCTTGAAGGGGGTGGGACTGATCTACGAGCAGTACTTC.

In this sample, this clonotype turned up a few times. This rearrangement joins TRBV20-1 to TRBJ2-6; perhaps TRBD2 as D (6 bases). Germline CDR1 reads DFQATT; CDR2 reads SNEGSKA (reference sequence). The germline V and J ends were trimmed by 2 bases and 2 bases, with 7 bases remaining between them. This CDR3 has 14 amino acids. The DNA of the CDR3 is TGCAGTGCTAGAAGGGAGGCTGGGGCCAACGTCCTGACTTTC. This encodes CSARREAGANVLTF.

Many counts were recorded for this clonotype. V and J are TRBV27 and TRBJ2-2; 10 bases fit TRBD1. Germline V lookup: CDR1 MNHEY, CDR2 SMNVEV (reference sequence). Trimming took 2 bases from V and 6 from J; bases not matched to a gene: 12. The CDR3 is 18 residues long. Written as DNA, the CDR3 is TGTGCCAGCAGTTTACGCGCACCGGGACAGGGGATCTCCGGGGAGCTGTTTTTT. Its translation: CASSLRAPGQGISGELFF.

This clonotype was counted only a few times. The chain employs TRBV20-1 and TRBJ2-1; 10 bases map to TRBD2. Germline CDR1 is DFQATT and CDR2 is SNEGSKA (reference sequence). The V and J ends lost 0 bases and 7 bases, in that order; junction bases with no gene match: 6. This CDR3 has 15 residues. CDR3 sequence reads: CSARDASSGGNEQFF. CDR3 nucleotide sequence: TGCAGTGCTAGAGATGCCTCTAGCGGGGGAAATGAGCAGTTCTTC.

V and J are TRBV6-5 and TRBJ1-2, with 8 bases that match TRBD1. The CDR3 has 14 amino acids. CDR1 MNHEY and CDR2 SVGAGI come from the germline V gene. V lost 0 bases and J lost 7; bases outside the gene matches: 4. The CDR3 sequence: CASSYSKGQAGYTF. CDR3 nucleotide sequence: TGTGCCAGCAGTTACTCGAAGGGACAGGCTGGCTACACCTTC.

This clonotype was counted ten times or more. V usage is TRBV5-1 and J usage is TRBJ2-7, with TRBD1 matching 10 bases. Germline CDR1 is SGHRS and CDR2 is YFSETQ. The CDR3 length is 14 residues. The V segment lost 4 bases and the J segment 2 bases; nucleotides outside the gene matches: 3. CDR3 bases: TGCGCCAGCAGCCTGACAGGGGGCACCTACGAGCAGTACTTC. Translating gives CASSLTGGTYEQYF. Complete variable domain (other parts from reference TRBV5-1 and TRBJ2-7): KAGVTQTPRYLIKTRGQQVTLSCSPISGHRSVSWYQQTPGQGLQFLFEYFSETQRNKGNFPGRFSGRQFSNSRSEMNVSTLELGDSALYLCASSLTGGTYEQYFGPGTRLTVT.

This clonotype was seen a few times. The CDR3 reads CASSELTRAYEQYF. The CDR3 DNA follows: TGCGCCAGCAGCGAATTGACTAGAGCCTACGAGCAGTACTTC. The chain couples TRBV5-1 to TRBJ2-7, with TRBD2 as a possible D gene (6 bases). The CDR3 loop spans 14 amino acids. The V and J ends lost 4 bases and 2 bases respectively, with 13 bases between them. CDR1 and CDR2 (germline): SGHRS, YFSETQ.

V gene TRBV19 combines with J gene TRBJ1-2; maybe TRBD1 (5 bases). Germline V CDR1 and CDR2: LNHDA, SQIVND (reference sequence). The CDR3 is made up of 13 amino acids. With 5 bases removed from V and 3 bases from J, the gap between germline ends came to 10 bases. DNA for the CDR3: TGTGCCAGTAGTCCCAGGGTTTACTATGGCTACACCTTC. Residues: CASSPRVYYGYTF.

This clonotype was observed a few times. The chain has TRBV6-2 or TRBV6-3 and TRBJ2-7; perhaps TRBD1 as D (5 bases). The CDR3 consists of 13 residues. In germline, CDR1 is MNHEY, CDR2 SVGEGT. V was cut by 2 bases and J by 3 bases, with 8 bases left in between. Written as DNA, the CDR3 is TGTGCCAGCAGTTACGGGGCAGGCTACGAGCAGTACTTC. Encoded protein: CASSYGAGYEQYF.

This clonotype was seen many times. The chain employs TRBV28 and TRBJ2-7; TRBD1 is a possible D gene (6 bases). CDR3 length: 12 amino acids. CDR1 and CDR2 from the germline V gene are MDHEN and SYDVKM. The V and J ends lost 9 bases and 6 bases respectively, with 15 bases between them. The chain's CDR3 is CASKETGVEQYF. The CDR3 region has the DNA TGTGCCAGTAAGGAGACAGGTGTCGAGCAGTACTTC.

This clonotype was counted a few times. The chain links TRBV20-1 to TRBJ2-1, with D unclear. The CDR3 loop spans 15 amino acids. Trimming pared 1 base from V and 10 bases from J, leaving 20 bases between. Germline V lookup: CDR1 DFQATT, CDR2 SNEGSKA (reference sequence). The CDR3 sequence: CSARAFSTSIREQFF. As DNA, the CDR3 is TGCAGTGCTAGAGCTTTTTCCACCTCCATTCGGGAGCAGTTCTTC.

This chain links TRBV5-6 with TRBJ2-2; D gene ambiguous. Germline V gene lookup returns CDR1 SGHDT and CDR2 YYEEEE. V lost 3 bases to trimming and J lost 6 bases, with 18 bases between them. The CDR3 extends over 16 amino acids. This CDR3 is CASSYGMGEAAGELFF. CDR3 in DNA: TGTGCCAGCAGCTATGGAATGGGTGAGGCGGCCGGGGAGCTGTTTTTT.

The chain couples TRBV5-4 to TRBJ1-2, with D possibly TRBD1 on 6 matching bases. Germline loops: CDR1 SGHNT, CDR2 YYREEE (reference sequence). The CDR3 consists of 13 residues. Trimming cost V 2 bases and J 12 bases, with 17 bases left between them. The CDR3 DNA follows: TGTGCCAGCAGCTTCACAGGGCGTCGGGGGGACACCTTC. Protein: CASSFTGRRGDTF.

The V gene is TRBV9, the J gene TRBJ2-1; 9 nucleotides agree with TRBD1. Losses at the gene ends were 0 bases for V and 6 bases for J; bases not matched to a gene: 7. Germline assignment: CDR1 SGDLS and CDR2 YYNGEE. The CDR3 spans 16 residues. CDR3 protein: CASSVAQGQGFNEQFF. The DNA of the CDR3 is TGTGCCAGCAGCGTAGCTCAGGGACAGGGTTTCAATGAGCAGTTCTTC. Full variable domain (rest looked up from reference TRBV9 and TRBJ2-1): DSGVTQTPKHLITATGQRVTLRCSPRSGDLSVYWYQQSLDQGLQFLIQYYNGEERAKGNILERFSAQQFPDLHSELNLSSLELGDSALYFCASSVAQGQGFNEQFFGPGTRLTVL.

The chain has TRBV18 and TRBJ2-3; TRBD2 agrees at 9 bases. This CDR3 spans 14 amino acids. V lost 3 bases to trimming and J lost 6 bases; unmatched junction nucleotides: 4. The germline gives CDR1 KGHSH, CDR2 LQKENI. The CDR3 sequence is CASSPGTSRDTQYF. CDR3 nucleotide sequence: TGTGCCAGCTCACCCGGGACTAGCCGGGATACGCAGTATTTT.

This clonotype appeared many times. The chain joins TRBV29-1 to TRBJ1-1; TRBD1 matches 7 bases. CDR3 length: 15 residues. Trimming took 6 bases from V and 1 from J; bases not matched to a gene: 11. From germline, CDR1 is SQVTM and CDR2 ANQGSEA. The CDR3 protein is CSVRKTGVQNTEAFF. The CDR3 nucleotides read TGCAGCGTGCGCAAAACAGGGGTACAGAACACTGAAGCTTTCTTT.

This clonotype has a handful of counts. The chain links TRBV28 to TRBJ1-1, with D unresolved. Germline V gene lookup returns CDR1 MDHEN and CDR2 SYDVKM. The V end lost 3 bases, the J end lost 5 bases, and 13 bases lay between the germline ends. The CDR3 loop spans 14 amino acids. The CDR3 here is CASSFPAGGTEAFF. CDR3 bases: TGTGCCAGCAGTTTCCCGGCGGGAGGGACTGAAGCTTTCTTT. Complete variable domain (other parts from reference TRBV28 and TRBJ1-1): DVKVTQSSRYLVKRTGEKVFLECVQDMDHENMFWYRQDPGLGLRLIYFSYDVKMKEKGDIPEGYSVSREKKERFSLILESASTNQTSMYLCASSFPAGGTEAFFGQGTRLTVV.

Concerning this clonotype itself: The junction departs from germline at one end; a sequencing error may be responsible. V gene TRBV5-1 combines with J gene TRBJ2-2; D uncertain. CDR1 and CDR2 from the germline V gene are SGHRS and YFSETQ. This CDR3 comprises 14 residues. The CDR3 DNA reads as TGCGCCAGCAGCTTCGATCGGAACTCCGGGGAGCTGTTTTTT. It yields the protein CASSFDRNSGELFF.